These 19 T cell receptor beta chains were sequenced from one sample in a study of spatial heterogeneity in lung cancer. TCRdb itself ran the 5' RACE reads through MiXCR, one entry per CDR3 protein. The sample contains tens of thousands of distinct CDR3 sequences, 5.2% of which appear only once. Time point reported: sample taken at primary tumor resection. Tumor, nontumor lung or frozen PBMC supplied whole RNA, sequenced without sorting. The source material was PBMCs, sampled at surgery. These receptors were taken from a female donor with early-stage non-small cell lung cancer.

This clonotype showed up just a few times. This chain joins TRBV20-1 and TRBJ2-3; D assignment may be TRBD1 or TRBD2 (5 bases each). V shed 5 bases and J shed 6 bases, with 12 bases lying between them. The length of the CDR3 is 12 residues. The V gene's germline CDR1 is DFQATT and CDR2 SNEGSKA (reference sequence). The CDR3 coding sequence is TGCAGTGCTGAGGACTGGGGGGATACGCAGTATTTT. Its protein is CSAEDWGDTQYF.

This clonotype was counted between two and nine times. The V and J genes are TRBV7-9 and TRBJ2-7; a weak D match, TRBD2 (7 bases). CDR1 is SEHNR, CDR2 FQNEAQ, per germline (reference sequence). Trimming left V 2 bases short and J 3 bases short, with 14 bases between. This CDR3 has 15 residues. CDR3 protein: CASSLREGVSYEQYF. In DNA, the CDR3 is TGTGCCAGCAGCTTAAGGGAGGGGGTAAGCTACGAGCAGTACTTC.

This clonotype has a count of ten or more. The chain employs TRBV5-1 and TRBJ1-2; 7 bases map to TRBD1. Germline CDR1 SGHRS, CDR2 YFSETQ. This CDR3 has 14 residues. Trimming removed 4 bases from V and 3 bases from J; junction bases left unmatched: 6. DNA of the CDR3: TGCGCCAGCAGCCCCTCCGGGACAGACTATGGCTACACCTTC. This codes for CASSPSGTDYGYTF. Drawing the rest from reference TRBV5-1 and TRBJ1-2, the complete variable domain is KAGVTQTPRYLIKTRGQQVTLSCSPISGHRSVSWYQQTPGQGLQFLFEYFSETQRNKGNFPGRFSGRQFSNSRSEMNVSTLELGDSALYLCASSPSGTDYGYTFGSGTRLTVV.

This clonotype came up many times. The chain combines TRBV7-6 with TRBJ1-5, with D possibly TRBD1 on 5 matching bases. Per the germline V gene, CDR1 is SGHVS and CDR2 is FNYEAQ. This CDR3 is 13 amino acids long. V was pared by 4 bases and J by 3 bases, with 7 bases between. CDR3 nucleotide sequence: TGTGCCAGCAGCTCGACAGTCAATCAGCCCCAGCATTTT. Translated: CASSSTVNQPQHF.

This clonotype has ten or more counts. The rearrangement uses TRBV6-1 and TRBJ2-3; possibly TRBD1 for D (5 bases). Germline V gene lookup returns CDR1 MNHNS and CDR2 SASEGT. V gave up 2 bases and J gave up 1 base, with 13 bases separating them. This CDR3 region has 16 residues. This CDR3 is CASSEWGLGGTDTQYF. The CDR3 DNA reads as TGTGCCAGCAGTGAATGGGGCTTAGGGGGCACAGATACGCAGTATTTT.

This clonotype came up many times. The chain carries TRBV6-5 and TRBJ2-3; D is undetermined. This CDR3 region has 14 residues. Trimming shortened V by 8 bases and J by 3 bases, and 15 bases separated the two germline ends. Germline assignment: CDR1 MNHEY and CDR2 SVGAGI. The CDR3 nucleotides are TGTGCCAGCGGCCGAGCGAGCGCGACAGATACGCAGTATTTT. As protein: CASGRASATDTQYF.

This clonotype was recorded a few times. The V and J genes are TRBV7-8 and TRBJ1-5, with D perhaps matching TRBD1 (6 bases). V lost 7 bases to trimming and J lost 7 bases, with 20 bases between them. The germline gives CDR1 SGHVS, CDR2 FQNEAQ. CDR3 length: 15 residues. CDR3 nucleotide sequence: TGTGCCAGCACCACCTCCCACAGGGAAGACCAGCCCCAGCATTTT. It is translated as CASTTSHREDQPQHF.

This clonotype was seen at least ten times. CDR3 loop: CSARDRGAILDYEQYF. Here the CDR3 DNA reads TGCAGTGCTAGAGATCGAGGGGCAATACTTGACTACGAGCAGTACTTC. The chain employs TRBV20-1 and TRBJ2-7; the D gene could be TRBD1 or TRBD2 (5 bases each). The CDR3 totals 16 residues. V lost 0 bases and J lost 3, with 18 bases in between. Germline V gene lookup returns CDR1 DFQATT and CDR2 SNEGSKA (reference sequence).

This clonotype was seen only a few times. A much larger clone is a single base away; this may be a read error. The DNA of the CDR3 is TGTGCCAGCTCACCACTAGCGCCCCGCGAGCAGTACTTC. Its translation is CASSPLAPREQYF. The genes are TRBV18 and TRBJ2-7, with a weak D call TRBD2 (5 bases). The CDR3 is 13 amino acids. From germline, CDR1 is KGHSH and CDR2 LQKENI. The V and J ends lost 1 base and 6 bases respectively, with 10 bases between them.

This clonotype was seen at least ten times. The chain recombines TRBV4-3 with TRBJ2-1; D remains ambiguous. The germline V gene has CDR1 LGHNA and CDR2 YSLEER. The CDR3 runs to 16 residues. Trimming took off 4 bases at V and 0 bases at J, with 13 bases between the two ends. The DNA of the CDR3 is TGCGCCAGCAGCCTCCGGACGCAACTCTCCTACAATGAGCAGTTCTTC. This encodes CASSLRTQLSYNEQFF.

The table lists this clonotype with a few counts. This chain links TRBV20-1 with TRBJ2-5, with 7 bases lining up with TRBD1. The CDR3 spans 14 residues. Trimming took 3 bases from V and 0 from J; bases not matched to a gene: 4. The germline CDR1 and CDR2 sequences are DFQATT and SNEGSKA (reference sequence). The CDR3 nucleotides are TGCAGTGCTAGGCTGGGACAGCACCAAGAGACCCAGTACTTC. This codes for CSARLGQHQETQYF.

This clonotype was observed many times. V gene TRBV29-1 combines with J gene TRBJ1-2; D is perhaps TRBD1 (5 bases). CDR1 is SQVTM and CDR2 is ANQGSEA in the germline V gene. The CDR3 length is 12 residues. The V end lost 7 bases, the J end lost 4 bases, and 13 bases lay between the germline ends. The CDR3 DNA reads as TGCAGCGGGGGGAACGAACTCTATGGCTACACCTTC. As protein: CSGGNELYGYTF.

This clonotype has at least ten counts. V usage is TRBV7-6 and J usage is TRBJ2-1, with TRBD2 identical over 8 bases. CDR1 and CDR2 from the germline V gene are SGHVS and FNYEAQ. V was pared by 6 bases and J by 6 bases, with 10 bases of the junction left unmatched. CDR3 length equals 15 residues. CDR3: CASSSFSGRGNEQFF. As DNA, the CDR3 is TGTGCCAGCAGTTCCTTCAGCGGGAGAGGCAATGAGCAGTTCTTC.

This clonotype was observed at least ten times. This chain joins TRBV30 and TRBJ2-3; perhaps TRBD2 as D (6 bases). Looked up from germline, CDR1 is GTSNPN and CDR2 is SVGIG (reference sequence). V dropped 1 base and J dropped 5 bases, with 19 bases sitting between them. CDR3 length equals 16 residues. The CDR3 protein is CAWSGKWRGRRDTQYF. The CDR3 DNA sequence: TGTGCCTGGAGTGGGAAGTGGAGAGGGAGGAGAGATACGCAGTATTTT.

The sample holds many counts of this clonotype. This chain connects TRBV4-3 to TRBJ2-1, with 9 bases matching TRBD2. The CDR3 is 16 amino acids. Germline values: CDR1 LGHNA, CDR2 YSLEER. V dropped 1 base and J dropped 8; count of bases not matched to a gene: 9. CDR3 sequence reads: CASSQGLSGSIDEQFF. CDR3 DNA: TGCGCCAGCAGCCAAGGTCTTAGCGGGAGCATCGATGAGCAGTTCTTC.

This clonotype occurred many times. This chain uses TRBV19 with TRBJ2-3, with D perhaps matching TRBD2 (6 bases). V lost 7 bases and J 0 bases, leaving 14 bases between the germline ends. The germline V gene encodes CDR1 LNHDA and CDR2 SQIVND (reference sequence). The CDR3 has 15 amino acids. For the CDR3, the DNA is TGTGCCAGTATGTCGGGCGGGACTAGCACAGATACGCAGTATTTT. Protein sequence: CASMSGGTSTDTQYF. Full variable domain (rest looked up from reference TRBV19 and TRBJ2-3): DGGITQSPKYLFRKEGQNVTLSCEQNLNHDAMYWYRQDPGQGLRLIYYSQIVNDFQKGDIAEGYSVSREKKESFPLTVTSAQKNPTAFYLCASMSGGTSTDTQYFGPGTRLTVL.

This clonotype is labeled medium-sized. The chain carries TRBV5-4 and TRBJ2-7; TRBD2 might be the D (6 bases). The V and J ends lost 0 bases and 10 bases respectively, with 14 bases between them. The germline V gene has CDR1 SGHNT and CDR2 YYREEE (reference sequence). The CDR3 length is 13 residues. CDR3 sequence: CASSLGGLNSQYF. In nucleotides, the CDR3 is TGTGCCAGCAGCTTGGGAGGACTAAACTCTCAGTACTTC.

This clonotype was recorded a few times. The chain links TRBV12-3 or TRBV12-4 to TRBJ2-7; perhaps TRBD1 as D (6 bases). The CDR3 consists of 13 residues. Deletions cut 7 bases from V and 6 bases from J, with 16 bases between. This CDR3 reads CASTRTELSEQYF. The CDR3 DNA reads TGTGCCAGCACCCGGACAGAGCTCAGCGAGCAGTACTTC.

This clonotype was seen ten or more times. The chain employs TRBV6-2 or TRBV6-3 and TRBJ1-5, with D tentatively TRBD1 (5 bases). V was pared by 2 bases and J by 6 bases, with 20 bases between. The CDR3 totals 17 residues. Germline CDR1 reads MNHEY; CDR2 reads SVGEGT. DNA for the CDR3: TGTGCCAGCAGTTACCACAGTTGGAGGGGAGGGTTTCAGCCCCAGCATTTT. It specifies CASSYHSWRGGFQPQHF.